This TCR beta chain was sequenced for a study of blood T cell repertoires in COVID-19. Study background: Acute and convalescent COVID-19 specimens originated in the United States, Italy and Spain.

The germline CDR1 and CDR2 sequences are LGHNA and YNFKEQ. The CDR3 contains 17 residues. Trimming cost V 3 bases and J 9 bases; bases outside gene matches: 17. In the original workflow: The authors estimated nucleated cell counts from reference gene primer amplification. The method was immunoSEQ multiplex PCR; TCRdb's version includes in-frame clones alone and lacks a portion of them. V and J calls and clone size come straight from that table; D and trimming were deduced from the DNA. The table has hundreds of thousands of clones, roughly 90% seen once; the top ten hold roughly 6.6%. Seattle's enrolled individuals joined amid active infection and were then monitored longitudinally.

The chain has TRBV4-2 and TRBJ2-1, with TRBD2 identical over 7 bases. The sample was peripheral blood. This receptor was obtained from a woman aged 55-70 years with COVID-19, enrolled during active disease. The CDR3 loop is CASSHPLPLADGREQFF. The CDR3 DNA is TGTGCCAGCAGCCATCCGCTACCCCTAGCGGATGGGCGTGAGCAGTTCTTC.